The T cell receptor beta chain under discussion was sequenced for a study of CD8+CD57+ T cells in acquired aplastic anemia. Study-level background: Sorted CD4+ and CD8+ cells gave an average of around 3.3 ug of DNA.

This clonotype was seen ten or more times. The TCR beta profiling, which covered VDJ combination and CDR3 sequence, was carried out using genomic DNA as the template. TCRdb reprocessed the reads with MiXCR, giving one entry per CDR3 protein. The sample includes 400,000 to 450,000 distinct CDR3 sequences, roughly 64% seen only once; the top ten take less than 4%. Germline V gene data show CDR1 as LGHDT and CDR2 as YNNKEL (reference sequence). With 7 bases clipped from V and 5 bases from J, the junction kept 11 bases outside the gene matches. This CDR3 has 15 residues. The origin of this receptor is a human donor in good health, serving as a control. The chain recombines TRBV3-1 with TRBJ1-5; 7 bases align to TRBD1. Input material: sorted CD4+, CD8+, or CD8+CD57+ T cells (not recorded which) from PBMCs. As DNA, the CDR3 is TGTGCCAGCATCGTAAACCGGGACAGAGATCAGCCCCAGCATTTT. Translation gives CASIVNRDRDQPQHF.